Listed here are 20 T cell receptor beta chains from one sample, sequenced in a study of identical twins. TCRdb re-derived calls from the 5' RACE reads in MiXCR, one entry per CDR3 protein. The sample contains roughly 750,000 distinct CDR3 sequences, 21% of which appear only once. The same specimen was also included in a second study, on T cells expressing NK-cell markers.

The sequenced sample consisted of PBMCs. The receptors originated from a young woman in good health.

J is TRBJ2-5 and V is TRBV20-1; D unclear. V lost 1 base to trimming and J lost 0 bases, with 6 bases between them. Germline-derived CDR1 and CDR2 are DFQATT and SNEGSKA (reference sequence). There are 13 residues in the CDR3. CDR3 sequence: CSARGTNQETQYF. The CDR3, as DNA: TGCAGTGCTAGAGGGACCAACCAAGAGACCCAGTACTTC.

The gene calls are TRBV4-2 and TRBJ2-1, with D perhaps assigned TRBD1 or TRBD2 (5 bases each). Germline CDR1 is LGHNA and CDR2 is YNFKEQ. Trimming pared 0 bases from V and 4 bases from J, leaving 13 bases between. The CDR3 runs to 16 residues. CDR3 in DNA: TGTGCCAGCAGCCAAGAGAAGGGGCTAGCTTACAATGAGCAGTTCTTC. This translates into CASSQEKGLAYNEQFF.

This clonotype was counted a single time. This chain links TRBV6-1 with TRBJ2-7; maybe TRBD2 (6 bases). Trimming left V 4 bases short and J 2 bases short, with 15 bases between. The germline CDR1 and CDR2 sequences are MNHNS and SASEGT. This CDR3 has 15 amino acids. CDR3 in amino acids: CASSASVIPTYEQYF. The CDR3 DNA is TGTGCCAGCAGTGCTAGCGTAATACCTACCTACGAGCAGTACTTC.

Here the CDR3 DNA reads TGTGCCACTCGGGACGCGCGTGCGCAGTTCTTC. As protein: CATRDARAQFF. The gene calls are TRBV6-5 and TRBJ2-1; either TRBD1 or TRBD2 may fit D (5 bases each). The germline CDR1 and CDR2 sequences are MNHEY and SVGAGI. The CDR3 loop spans 11 amino acids. V was shortened by 10 bases and J by 12 bases, with 16 bases between the two germline ends.

This clonotype was counted between two and nine times. This rearrangement joins TRBV12-3 or TRBV12-4 to TRBJ2-1; 7 bases line up with TRBD2. The CDR3 loop spans 17 amino acids. Unmatched junction bases numbered 16, after V lost 8 bases and J lost 3 bases. DNA of the CDR3: TGTGCCAGCTTGTCCGTATTCCCGCGGGAGTACTACAATGAGCAGTTCTTC. This gives the protein CASLSVFPREYYNEQFF.

This clonotype has at least ten counts. V gene TRBV20-1 combines with J gene TRBJ2-3; TRBD2 aligns across 12 bases. Germline loops: CDR1 DFQATT, CDR2 SNEGSKA (reference sequence). With V trimmed by 1 base and J by 3 bases, 8 bases remained unmatched. The CDR3 runs 17 residues. CDR3 residues: CSARVASSGRATDTQYF. The CDR3 coding sequence is TGCAGTGCTAGAGTGGCGTCTAGCGGGAGGGCGACAGATACGCAGTATTTT.

The rearrangement uses TRBV23-1 and TRBJ2-3; D remains unclear. TRBV23-1 carries the ORF label, with uncertain function. Trimming removed 0 bases at V and 3 bases at J, with 13 bases between. The CDR3 loop spans 16 amino acids. CDR3 region: CASSQSTEIRTDTQYF. The CDR3 DNA sequence: TGCGCCAGCAGTCAATCAACGGAAATCAGGACAGATACGCAGTATTTT.

V is TRBV11-2 and J is TRBJ2-5, with D perhaps TRBD1 or TRBD2 (5 bases each). The germline gives CDR1 SGHAT, CDR2 FQNNGV. This CDR3 contains 16 residues. V lost 1 base, J lost 5 bases, and 17 bases lay in between. The CDR3 nucleotides read TGTGCCAGCAGCTTAGCCCGGGGTCAGGGAAGGGAGACCCAGTACTTC. Translation: CASSLARGQGRETQYF. The variable domain in full, with the rest retrieved from reference TRBV11-2 and TRBJ2-5, is EAGVAQSPRYKIIEKRQSVAFWCNPISGHATLYWYQQILGQGPKLLIQFQNNGVVDDSQLPKDRFSAERLKGVDSTLKIQPAKLEDSAVYLCASSLARGQGRETQYFGPGTRLLVL.

This clonotype has only a few counts. The rearrangement joins TRBV12-3 or TRBV12-4 to TRBJ1-2; the D gene is possibly TRBD1 (5 bases). This CDR3 comprises 15 residues. V was cut by 3 bases and J by 0 bases, with 11 bases left in between. The CDR3 DNA reads TGTGCCAGCAGTTTGCGCGGGGGAGCTAACTATGGCTACACCTTC. Translated: CASSLRGGANYGYTF.

This clonotype was recorded only once. The J gene is TRBJ1-1, the V gene TRBV12-3 or TRBV12-4; D unresolved. The CDR3 is 15 amino acids. Trimming stripped 0 bases from V and 7 bases from J, with 15 bases between. This CDR3 reads CASSLALGRDSEAFF. As DNA, the CDR3 is TGTGCCAGCAGTTTAGCGCTAGGGAGGGATAGTGAAGCTTTCTTT.

This clonotype was seen repeatedly, ten times or more. The chain recombines TRBV6-1 with TRBJ2-5; D is perhaps TRBD1 (6 bases). Trimming left V 7 bases short and J 7 bases short, with 19 bases between. The CDR3 is 14 residues long. The germline CDR1 and CDR2 sequences are MNHNS and SASEGT. Written as DNA, the CDR3 is TGTGCCAGCACTCTGGGACATCATGGGGGGACCCAGTACTTC. Translating gives CASTLGHHGGTQYF.

This clonotype was counted at least ten times. This chain joins TRBV14 and TRBJ2-7; 10 bases map to TRBD1. Trimming took 4 bases from V and 6 from J; bases not matched to a gene: 12. CDR1 and CDR2 from the germline V gene are SGHDN and FVKESK. CDR3 size: 16 residues. The CDR3 spells CASSPPWDRGRSEQYF. The CDR3 region has the DNA TGTGCCAGCAGCCCCCCCTGGGACAGGGGTAGAAGCGAGCAGTACTTC.

This clonotype came up many times. This chain joins TRBV20-1 and TRBJ1-1; 7 nucleotides align to TRBD1. The CDR3 runs to 14 residues. V was pared by 3 bases and J by 5 bases, with 9 bases of the junction left unmatched. The germline V gene encodes CDR1 DFQATT and CDR2 SNEGSKA (reference sequence). CDR3: CSASVRGRGTEAFF. For the CDR3, the DNA is TGCAGTGCTAGTGTAAGGGGGCGCGGGACTGAAGCTTTCTTT.

The chain employs TRBV6-5 and TRBJ1-1; D is unclear. CDR1 and CDR2 (germline): MNHEY, SVGAGI. Trimming removed 5 bases at V and 4 bases at J, with 8 bases between. CDR3 length: 12 amino acids. The CDR3 DNA reads TGTGCCAGCAGTAACTGGGGCACTGAAGCTTTCTTT. Translating gives CASSNWGTEAFF.

The chain links TRBV5-5 to TRBJ2-7; 9 bases fit TRBD2. Germline loops: CDR1 SGHKS, CDR2 YYEKEE (reference sequence). The CDR3 sequence is 14 residues long. After removal of 0 bases from V and 5 bases from J, the junction contained 3 bases not matched to a gene. The CDR3 protein is CASSLDSGSNEQYF. In DNA form, the CDR3 reads TGTGCCAGCAGCTTGGATAGCGGGAGTAACGAGCAGTACTTC.

The chain employs TRBV7-9 and TRBJ2-2; possible D gene TRBD2, 5 bases. Germline lookup yields CDR1 SEHNR and CDR2 FQNEAQ (reference sequence). This CDR3 comprises 14 residues. Trimming took off 2 bases at V and 4 bases at J, with 8 bases between the two ends. CDR3 coding DNA: TGTGCCAGCAGCTTAATTCGGGGCACCGGGGAGCTGTTTTTT. This gives the protein CASSLIRGTGELFF.

This clonotype has only a few counts. V usage is TRBV11-2 and J usage is TRBJ2-2; D is undetermined. CDR3 length equals 14 residues. Trimming took 4 bases from V and 4 from J, leaving 10 bases between them. Germline CDR1 is SGHAT and CDR2 is FQNNGV. The DNA for the CDR3 is TGTGCCAGCAGCTCTTTACACAGCACCGGGGAGCTGTTTTTT. Amino acid sequence: CASSSLHSTGELFF.

This chain uses TRBV6-4 with TRBJ1-1, with TRBD1 matching over 7 bases. The CDR3 length is 14 residues. Germline CDR1 is MRHNA and CDR2 is SNTAGT. The trim removed 6 bases at V and 3 bases at J, leaving 7 bases unmatched. CDR3 in DNA: TGTGCCAGCAGGGAGACAGGGCGTGACACTGAAGCTTTCTTT. Protein sequence: CASRETGRDTEAFF.

This clonotype was detected a few times. The chain employs TRBV12-3 or TRBV12-4 and TRBJ2-5, with TRBD1 matching over 8 bases. Trimming took 4 bases from V and 3 from J; bases not matched to a gene: 7. This CDR3 is built from 15 residues. CDR3 in amino acids: CASSSRDRYKETQYF. DNA of the CDR3: TGTGCCAGCAGTTCCCGGGACAGGTACAAAGAGACCCAGTACTTC.

The chain is built from TRBV4-2 and TRBJ1-2; TRBD1 matches 9 bases. V lost 2 bases and J lost 8; bases outside the gene matches: 6. Germline V lookup: CDR1 LGHNA, CDR2 YNFKEQ. This CDR3 region has 14 residues. CDR3 amino acids: CASSQTDRGEGYTF. CDR3 nucleotides: TGTGCCAGCAGCCAAACAGACAGGGGGGAAGGCTACACCTTC.